This is a list of T cell receptor beta chains from one sample in a study of control samples from healthy donors and cancer patients. The table came from immunoSEQ multiplex PCR; TCRdb's copy has only in-frame clones and leaves some out. The sample includes 40,000 to 50,000 clones, over 90% seen only once; the top ten take 23%. Sequenced material: PBMCs. The source is a woman aged 50 to 65 with head and neck cancer. Each CDR3 is given with its conserved first and last residue. The D gene is left open where the match is weak. Where a row states a size, it is once, few, many or the class of an expanded clone; other rows omit it.

V: TRBV5-4; length: 16; D: TRBD2; size: NA; J: TRBJ2-5; DNA: TGTGCCAGCAGCCTGGGACTAGCGGGAGGGCCTGAGACCCAGTACTTC; CDR3: CASSLGLAGGPETQYF
V: TRBV6-2/TRBV6-3; length: 16; D: NA; size: NA; J: TRBJ2-7; DNA: TGTGCCAGCAGTTACTCGTCAGGGAGGAAAACCTACGAGCAGTACTTC; CDR3: CASSYSSGRKTYEQYF
V: TRBV7-2; length: 13; D: NA; size: NA; J: TRBJ2-7; DNA: TGTGCCACCCACGAGGGTCCAAATTACGAGCAGTACTTC; CDR3: CATHEGPNYEQYF
V: TRBV2; length: 15; D: TRBD2; size: NA; J: TRBJ2-2; DNA: TGTGCCAGCAGTGGCGGGGGACTCAACACCGGGGAGCTGTTTTTT; CDR3: CASSGGGLNTGELFF
V: TRBV6-5; length: 13; D: TRBD1; size: NA; J: TRBJ1-2; DNA: TGTGCCAGCACTTCAGGGGGCCCCTATGGCTACACCTTC; CDR3: CASTSGGPYGYTF
V: TRBV5-6; length: 14; D: TRBD1; size: NA; J: TRBJ1-5; DNA: TGTGCCAGCAGCGGACAGGGGGCCGATCAGCCCCAGCATTTT; CDR3: CASSGQGADQPQHF
V: TRBV21-1; length: 17; D: NA; size: NA; J: TRBJ1-3; DNA: TGTGCCAGCAGCCCCCACCAGACATTAGCTATTGGAAACACCATATATTTT; CDR3: CASSPHQTLAIGNTIYF
V: TRBV11-2; length: 15; D: NA; size: NA; J: TRBJ1-5; DNA: TGTGCCAGCAGCTTAGATGGGGGGGACAATCAGCCCCAGCATTTT; CDR3: CASSLDGGDNQPQHF
V: TRBV18; length: 14; D: NA; size: NA; J: TRBJ2-7; DNA: TGTGCCAGCTCACCAAAAGGGAACCCCTACGAGCAGTACTTC; CDR3: CASSPKGNPYEQYF
V: TRBV19; length: 15; D: TRBD1; size: NA; J: TRBJ2-2; DNA: TGTGCCAGCTCCGGGACAGGGACTTCCCCCGGGGAGCTGTTTTTT; CDR3: CASSGTGTSPGELFF
V: TRBV19; length: 20; D: TRBD1; size: NA; J: TRBJ2-2; DNA: TGTGCCAGTACCGGTGGGGACAGGGCGTTAATAGGGCTTGGCACCGGGGAGCTGTTTTTT; CDR3: CASTGGDRALIGLGTGELFF
V: TRBV4-1; length: 15; D: NA; size: once; J: TRBJ1-1; DNA: TGCGCCAGCAGCCAAGGGACATTTGGTCCCTCTGAAGCTTTCTTT; CDR3: CASSQGTFGPSEAFF
V: TRBV7-2; length: 14; D: TRBD2; size: NA; J: TRBJ2-3; DNA: TGTGCCAGCAGCTTAGAAGCGGGAGCAGATACGCAGTATTTT; CDR3: CASSLEAGADTQYF
V: TRBV30; length: 14; D: TRBD1; size: NA; J: TRBJ1-2; DNA: TGTGCCTGGACCAGGGACAGGGGGAACTATGGCTACACCTTC; CDR3: CAWTRDRGNYGYTF